The 20 T cell receptor beta chains in this list originate from one sample, sequenced in a study of OX40 agonist ivuxolimab in advanced cancers. TCRdb's table, derived via immunoSEQ multiplex PCR, lists solely in-frame clones and lacks some. Here the sample spans about 98,000 clones, around nine tenths being singletons. The input for sequencing was CD4+ or CD8+ T cells sorted from blood, taken in a trial of the OX40 agonist ivuxolimab. The receptors were gathered from an adult with an advanced solid tumor such as melanoma, head and neck, liver or kidney cancer.

CDR3 nucleotides: TGTGCCAGCAGTGACAGGGGGTATGGCTACACCTTC. It encodes CASSDRGYGYTF. The chain joins TRBV25-1 to TRBJ1-2, with 7 bases aligning to TRBD1. CDR1 and CDR2 (germline): MGHDK, SYGVNS. Trimming cost V 3 bases and J 5 bases; bases outside gene matches: 0. This CDR3 comprises 12 residues.

This rearrangement joins TRBV7-9 to TRBJ2-1; no clear D. This CDR3 comprises 12 residues. V was clipped by 1 base and J by 15 bases, with 13 bases between them. Germline CDR1 reads SEHNR; CDR2 reads FQNEAQ (reference sequence). The CDR3 DNA is TGTGCCAGCAGCTTAGGGGCATGGGAATGGTTCTTC. Amino acids: CASSLGAWEWFF.

This clone was seen only a few times. CDR3 nucleotide sequence: TGTGCCAGCAGTGAGGACAGCGGCTACACCTTC. Translating gives CASSEDSGYTF. J is TRBJ1-2 and V is TRBV2; tentatively, D is TRBD1 (6 bases). There are 11 residues in the CDR3. The V gene's germline CDR1 is SNHLY and CDR2 FYNNEI. The germline V and J ends were trimmed by 3 bases and 8 bases, with 7 bases remaining between them.

CDR3 DNA: TGTGCCAGCAGCTTATCATTGGCCGGAGAGACCCAGTACTTC. It specifies CASSLSLAGETQYF. The chain employs TRBV11-2 and TRBJ2-5; D not resolved. The V gene lost 2 bases and the J gene lost 4 bases, with 11 bases spanning the gap. CDR1 SGHAT and CDR2 FQNNGV come from the germline V gene. The CDR3 loop spans 14 amino acids.

The CDR3 reads CASSYSSGGYGYTF. CDR3 nucleotide sequence: TGTGCCAGCAGTTACTCCTCGGGGGGCTATGGCTACACCTTC. V and J are TRBV7-2 and TRBJ1-2, with a tentative D call TRBD1 (5 bases). Germline V gives CDR1 SGHTA, CDR2 FQGNSA. V lost 6 bases and J lost 4, with 15 bases in between. This CDR3 is 14 amino acids long.

This clone has a single count. The J gene is TRBJ2-1, the V gene TRBV28; 10 bases fit TRBD2. This CDR3 is 15 amino acids long. CDR1 MDHEN and CDR2 SYDVKM come from the germline V gene. The V gene end was trimmed by 4 bases and the J gene end by 4 bases; junction bases not matched to a gene: 4. CDR3 loop: CASSSSSGGYNEQFF. The CDR3, as DNA: TGTGCCAGCAGTTCGTCTAGCGGGGGATACAATGAGCAGTTCTTC.

The J gene is TRBJ2-7, the V gene TRBV19, with a possible D match to TRBD2 (6 bases). Germline assignment: CDR1 LNHDA and CDR2 SQIVND (reference sequence). This CDR3 is 15 amino acids long. V was cut by 5 bases and J by 0 bases, with 14 bases left in between. The CDR3: CASSPGTYSSYEQYF. The CDR3 nucleotides read TGTGCCAGTAGTCCCGGGACTTACAGCTCCTACGAGCAGTACTTC.

This clone showed up just once. The rearrangement joins TRBV2 to TRBJ2-7; D is uncertain. V lost 8 bases, J lost 6 bases, and 17 bases lay in between. The CDR3 sequence is 13 residues long. Germline CDR1 and CDR2: SNHLY and FYNNEI. The CDR3 is CASGPVGSAEQYF. The DNA of the CDR3 is TGTGCCAGCGGTCCGGTGGGGTCGGCCGAGCAGTACTTC.

To note about this clone: Other DNA sequences from this sample encode an identical CDR3 as well. The chain's CDR3 is CASKGDSNQPQHF. The DNA of the CDR3 is TGTGCCAGCAAGGGGGACAGCAATCAGCCCCAGCATTTT. The chain couples TRBV2 to TRBJ1-5; possibly TRBD1 for D (6 bases). The CDR3 is 13 amino acids. Deletions cut 7 bases from V and 1 base from J, with 8 bases between. Germline CDR1 is SNHLY and CDR2 is FYNNEI. Complete variable domain (other parts from reference TRBV2 and TRBJ1-5): EPEVTQTPSHQVTQMGQEVILRCVPISNHLYFYWYRQILGQKVEFLVSFYNNEISEKSEIFDDQFSVERPDGSNFTLKIRSTKLEDSAMYFCASKGDSNQPQHFGDGTRLSIL.

The J gene is TRBJ2-5, the V gene TRBV28; maybe TRBD2 (6 bases). Germline V gene data show CDR1 as MDHEN and CDR2 as SYDVKM. V lost 3 bases to trimming and J lost 1 base, with 6 bases between them. The CDR3 contains 13 residues. The DNA of the CDR3 is TGTGCCAGCAGTTTGGGGGGCCAAGAGACCCAGTACTTC. As protein: CASSLGGQETQYF.

This clone was counted once. The chain carries TRBV7-2 and TRBJ1-4; D gene uncertain. Per the germline V gene, CDR1 is SGHTA and CDR2 is FQGNSA. Between the trimmed V and J ends, which lost 0 bases and 2 bases, there was a span of 7 bases. This CDR3 has 15 amino acids. The CDR3 nucleotides are TGTGCCAGCAGCTTAGCGGTAGGGACTAATGAAAAACTGTTTTTT. Translated, it gives CASSLAVGTNEKLFF.

This chain connects TRBV7-2 to TRBJ2-5, with 7 bases identical to TRBD2. J lost 2 bases, V lost 2 bases, and 5 bases had no gene match. Germline V CDR1 and CDR2: SGHTA, FQGNSA. The CDR3 runs to 15 residues. CDR3 nucleotide sequence: TGTGCCAGCAGCTTAAGGCGGGGGAGACAAGAGACCCAGTACTTC. It is translated as CASSLRRGRQETQYF.

The J gene is TRBJ2-3, the V gene TRBV6-6; D remains ambiguous. The V gene's germline CDR1 is MNHNY and CDR2 SVGAGI (reference sequence). Trimming took off 5 bases at V and 1 base at J, with 10 bases between the two ends. The CDR3 is 14 amino acids. CDR3 loop: CASSPQWGTDTQYF. CDR3 DNA sequence: TGTGCCAGCAGTCCCCAGTGGGGCACAGATACGCAGTATTTT.

V is TRBV5-1 and J is TRBJ2-5, with 7 bases identical to TRBD1. V gave up 0 bases and J gave up 2 bases; unmatched junction bases: 7. The CDR3 covers 16 residues. Germline assignment: CDR1 SGHRS and CDR2 YFSETQ. The CDR3 DNA follows: TGCGCCAGCAGCTTGGCGGGCAACAGGGGACAAGAGACCCAGTACTTC. The encoded protein is CASSLAGNRGQETQYF.

V gene TRBV5-1 combines with J gene TRBJ2-5, with D uncertain. The CDR3 consists of 14 residues. Germline CDR1 and CDR2: SGHRS and YFSETQ. V lost 2 bases, J lost 2 bases, and 10 bases lay in between. CDR3 bases: TGCGCCAGCAGCTTCGCCCCCAGGCAAGAGACCCAGTACTTC. Translated: CASSFAPRQETQYF.

The chain recombines TRBV5-1 with TRBJ2-5; D gene ambiguous. Looked up from germline, CDR1 is SGHRS and CDR2 is YFSETQ. This CDR3 region has 14 residues. V lost 2 bases to trimming and J lost 1 base, with 9 bases between them. CDR3 bases: TGCGCCAGCAGCTTCTTAGTCGGCCAAGAGACCCAGTACTTC. It translates to CASSFLVGQETQYF. Supplemented by reference TRBV5-1 and TRBJ2-5, the full variable domain reads KAGVTQTPRYLIKTRGQQVTLSCSPISGHRSVSWYQQTPGQGLQFLFEYFSETQRNKGNFPGRFSGRQFSNSRSEMNVSTLELGDSALYLCASSFLVGQETQYFGPGTRLLVL.

CDR3 coding DNA: TGCGCCAGCAGCTTGGGAAACTATGGCTACACCTTC. The encoded protein is CASSLGNYGYTF. The gene calls are TRBV5-1 and TRBJ1-2; D not resolved. CDR3 length: 12 amino acids. Deletions cut 0 bases from V and 2 bases from J, with 2 bases between. CDR1 is SGHRS and CDR2 is YFSETQ in the germline V gene.

The rearrangement joins TRBV19 to TRBJ1-1; D perhaps matches TRBD1 (5 bases). The CDR3 contains 15 residues. V lost 10 bases to trimming and J lost 0 bases, with 18 bases between them. From germline, CDR1 is LNHDA and CDR2 SQIVND (reference sequence). As DNA, the CDR3 is TGTGCCACCCGTCGACAGCAAAATATGAACACTGAAGCTTTCTTT. Translation: CATRRQQNMNTEAFF.

The chain has TRBV6-5 and TRBJ1-2, with D unresolved. This CDR3 has 12 residues. CDR1 is MNHEY and CDR2 is SVGAGI in the germline V gene. Between the trimmed V and J ends, which lost 6 bases and 5 bases, there was a span of 10 bases. In nucleotides, the CDR3 is TGTGCCAGCAGCCGGGAGTTTTATGGCTACACCTTC. This codes for CASSREFYGYTF.

The chain uses TRBV7-6 and TRBJ2-3, with 9 nucleotides matching TRBD2. The CDR3 extends over 16 amino acids. Trimming removed 1 base from V and 2 bases from J; junction bases left unmatched: 4. CDR1 and CDR2 from the germline V gene are SGHVS and FNYEAQ. The CDR3 region has the DNA TGTGCCAGCAGCTTAGGGGCGGGGGGGACCACAGATACGCAGTATTTT. Amino acid sequence: CASSLGAGGTTDTQYF. Supplemented by reference TRBV7-6 and TRBJ2-3, the full variable domain reads GAGVSQSPRYKVTKRGQDVALRCDPISGHVSLYWYRQALGQGPEFLTYFNYEAQQDKSGLPNDRFSAERPEGSISTLTIQRTEQRDSAMYRCASSLGAGGTTDTQYFGPGTRLTVL.